This passage covers 20 T cell receptor beta chains from one sample sequenced in a study of identical twins. TCRdb analysed the 5' RACE reads with MiXCR anew, one entry per CDR3 protein. Among about 200,000 distinct CDR3 sequences, around 6.8% were seen once, and the ten largest hold less than 2%. Separately, the same data were catalogued under a study of yellow fever vaccine responses in identical twins.

Material for sequencing was memory (CD45RO+) T cells sorted from blood. The receptors come from a woman between 18 and 29 years old in good health.

Notes on this clonotype: A much larger clone sits a single nucleotide away, making a read error possible. The chain is built from TRBV11-1 and TRBJ2-3; 7 bases are a match to TRBD1. This CDR3 region has 15 residues. Germline V gene sequence: CDR1 SGHAT, CDR2 FQDESV (reference sequence). The chain's CDR3 is CVSSRDRAGADTQYF. The CDR3 bases are TGTGTCAGCAGCCGTGACAGGGCCGGGGCAGATACGCAGTATTTT.

The V gene is TRBV5-4, the J gene TRBJ2-1; tentative D call: TRBD2 (5 bases). Trimming shortened V by 4 bases and J by 3 bases, and 17 bases separated the two germline ends. The germline CDR1 and CDR2 sequences are SGHNT and YYREEE (reference sequence). The CDR3 is 16 amino acids. CDR3 sequence (DNA): TGTGCCAGCAGCCTAGGCGAGGGTAGCGACTACAATGAGCAGTTCTTC. Its protein product is CASSLGEGSDYNEQFF.

The CDR3 sequence: CASSYEATGAYTEAFF. In DNA, the CDR3 is TGTGCCAGCAGTTATGAGGCGACAGGGGCCTACACTGAAGCTTTCTTT. The chain is built from TRBV6-2 or TRBV6-3 and TRBJ1-1; 8 nucleotides agree with TRBD1. Germline CDR1 reads MNHEY; CDR2 reads SVGEGT. J gave up 3 bases and V 3 bases, and 9 bases lay outside the gene matches. The CDR3 covers 16 residues.

The sample holds a few counts of this clonotype. The chain links TRBV7-3 to TRBJ1-1; tentative D call: TRBD1 (5 bases). The CDR3 contains 15 residues. Germline V gene lookup returns CDR1 SGHTA and CDR2 FQGTGA. With 1 base removed from V and 2 bases from J, the gap between germline ends came to 11 bases. The CDR3 loop reads CASSLKGRKNTEAFF. The CDR3 nucleotides read TGTGCCAGCAGCTTAAAGGGACGGAAAAACACTGAAGCTTTCTTT. The complete variable domain, with remaining parts taken from reference TRBV7-3 and TRBJ1-1, reads GAGVSQTPSNKVTEKGKYVELRCDPISGHTALYWYRQSLGQGPEFLIYFQGTGAADDSGLPNDRFFAVRPEGSVSTLKIQRTERGDSAVYLCASSLKGRKNTEAFFGQGTRLTVV.

This clonotype came up many times. V gene TRBV12-3 or TRBV12-4 combines with J gene TRBJ1-5, with 10 bases identical to TRBD1. V gave up 5 bases and J gave up 5 bases; unmatched junction bases: 9. The CDR3 runs 16 residues. CDR3 in amino acids: CASSTRDRGRDQPQHF. For the CDR3, the DNA is TGTGCCAGCAGTACCCGGGACAGGGGAAGAGATCAGCCCCAGCATTTT.

This clonotype was observed a handful of times. The chain links TRBV7-2 to TRBJ1-1; D not certain. The germline CDR1 and CDR2 sequences are SGHTA and FQGNSA. This CDR3 is 14 amino acids long. The ends were cut back, 3 bases at V and 0 bases at J, with 8 bases in the middle. The CDR3 reads CASSLGSMNTEAFF. The CDR3 DNA sequence: TGTGCCAGCAGCTTGGGCAGTATGAACACTGAAGCTTTCTTT.

The genes are TRBV7-2 and TRBJ2-1, with D perhaps TRBD2 (5 bases). The CDR3 has 16 residues. V lost 5 bases and J 0 bases, leaving 14 bases between the germline ends. Germline CDR1 and CDR2: SGHTA and FQGNSA. CDR3 sequence (DNA): TGTGCCAGCAGCCCCGAGCGGAAAAGCTCCTACAATGAGCAGTTCTTC. Residues: CASSPERKSSYNEQFF.

V and J are TRBV11-2 and TRBJ2-3; 10 nucleotides agree with TRBD2. The germline gives CDR1 SGHAT, CDR2 FQNNGV. This CDR3 is 15 amino acids long. Trimming removed 1 base from V and 10 bases from J; junction bases left unmatched: 8. Written as DNA, the CDR3 is TGTGCCAGCAGCTTAGTCCAGCGGGGGGGCCGGGCGCAGTATTTT. It codes for CASSLVQRGGRAQYF. The full variable domain, completed using reference TRBV11-2 and TRBJ2-3, is EAGVAQSPRYKIIEKRQSVAFWCNPISGHATLYWYQQILGQGPKLLIQFQNNGVVDDSQLPKDRFSAERLKGVDSTLKIQPAKLEDSAVYLCASSLVQRGGRAQYFGPGTRLTVL.

The chain is built from TRBV2 and TRBJ2-5; the D gene is possibly TRBD1 (8 bases). V shed 6 bases and J shed 5 bases, with 19 bases lying between them. The CDR3 spans 15 residues. The germline V gene encodes CDR1 SNHLY and CDR2 FYNNEI. CDR3 DNA: TGTGCCAGCAGATGGGAGGGCAGGGGGCTCGAGACCCAGTACTTC. Residues: CASRWEGRGLETQYF.

This clonotype has just a few counts. The J gene is TRBJ2-7, the V gene TRBV11-2; 9 bases map to TRBD2. With 5 bases clipped from V and 2 bases from J, the junction kept 7 bases outside the gene matches. Germline CDR1 reads SGHAT; CDR2 reads FQNNGV. This CDR3 spans 15 amino acids. This CDR3 reads CASSPGASGAYEQYF. The CDR3 DNA reads as TGTGCCAGCAGCCCCGGCGCTAGCGGGGCCTACGAGCAGTACTTC.

The table lists this clonotype with a few counts. This chain uses TRBV2 with TRBJ2-2, with a tentative D call TRBD2 (5 bases). CDR1 and CDR2 from the germline V gene are SNHLY and FYNNEI. V was shortened by 1 base and J by 6 bases, with 6 bases between the two germline ends. The CDR3 spans 13 residues. The CDR3 reads CASSEERAGELFF. CDR3 DNA: TGTGCCAGCAGTGAAGAGAGGGCCGGGGAGCTGTTTTTT.

This clonotype came up many times. The V call is TRBV20-1, the J call TRBJ2-7; tentative D call: TRBD2 (6 bases). CDR1 and CDR2 from the germline V gene are DFQATT and SNEGSKA (reference sequence). Trimming left V 3 bases short and J 6 bases short, with 12 bases between. The CDR3 totals 12 residues. The CDR3 spells CSASTTSFEQYF. Written as DNA, the CDR3 is TGCAGTGCTAGCACAACTAGCTTCGAGCAGTACTTC.

The table lists this clonotype with many counts. The V gene is TRBV27, the J gene TRBJ2-7, with TRBD1 matching over 9 bases. V was pared by 6 bases and J by 3 bases, with 9 bases of the junction left unmatched. The CDR3 totals 15 residues. From germline, CDR1 is MNHEY and CDR2 SMNVEV (reference sequence). The chain's CDR3 is CASSPAGTGYYEQYF. In DNA form, the CDR3 reads TGTGCCAGCAGCCCAGCGGGGACAGGGTACTACGAGCAGTACTTC.

This chain joins TRBV10-3 and TRBJ2-2; the D gene is possibly TRBD2 (5 bases). The CDR3 has 16 residues. CDR1 is ENHRY, CDR2 SYGVKD, per germline. V lost 0 bases and J 5 bases, leaving 13 bases between the germline ends. The DNA for the CDR3 is TGTGCCATCAGTGAGTCCAGAGGGTCGGGAACCGGGGAGCTGTTTTTT. Translating it yields CAISESRGSGTGELFF.

This clonotype was recorded a few times. The chain combines TRBV2 with TRBJ1-4; D remains unclear. Germline CDR1 and CDR2: SNHLY and FYNNEI. This CDR3 has 15 residues. Trimming cost V 5 bases and J 5 bases, with 15 bases left between them. The CDR3 DNA reads TGTGCCAGCAGTTTCGGAAGGTCCCCAAATGAAAAACTGTTTTTT. It is translated as CASSFGRSPNEKLFF.

This clonotype occurred many times. V and J are TRBV28 and TRBJ1-2; TRBD1 might be the D (5 bases). Germline CDR1 reads MDHEN; CDR2 reads SYDVKM. V gave up 7 bases and J gave up 7 bases, with 13 bases separating them. The CDR3 runs to 12 residues. The CDR3 sequence is CASTPPGAGYTF. The DNA for the CDR3 is TGTGCCAGCACCCCACCCGGGGCTGGCTACACCTTC.

The table lists this clonotype with many counts. This sequence joins TRBV20-1 and TRBJ2-3; possible D gene TRBD1, 5 bases. The CDR3 is 14 amino acids. V was shortened by 2 bases and J by 1 base, with 10 bases between the two germline ends. Germline CDR1 reads DFQATT; CDR2 reads SNEGSKA (reference sequence). Here the CDR3 DNA reads TGCAGTGCTAGACACAGGTCAGGCACAGATACGCAGTATTTT. Its translation is CSARHRSGTDTQYF.

This clonotype appeared a few times. The chain has TRBV15 and TRBJ2-7; 8 nucleotides align to TRBD1. Germline-derived CDR1 and CDR2 are LNHNV and YYDKDF (reference sequence). This CDR3 comprises 14 residues. V was clipped by 3 bases and J by 1 base; unmatched bases: 2. The CDR3 spells CATSRDRASYEQYF. CDR3 sequence (DNA): TGTGCCACCAGCAGGGACAGGGCATCCTACGAGCAGTACTTC.

This clonotype was counted a few times. This rearrangement joins TRBV11-3 to TRBJ2-1; D may match TRBD1 or TRBD2 (5 bases each). Germline CDR1 SGHNT, CDR2 YENEEA. This CDR3 is 15 amino acids long. V gave up 4 bases and J gave up 0 bases, with 10 bases separating them. The CDR3 coding sequence is TGTGCCAGCAGCTCAAATGGGGGCTCCTACAATGAGCAGTTCTTC. This gives the protein CASSSNGGSYNEQFF.

Many counts were recorded for this clonotype. The J gene is TRBJ2-1, the V gene TRBV28; 7 bases match TRBD2. Germline V gene lookup returns CDR1 MDHEN and CDR2 SYDVKM. The ends lost 4 bases at V and 9 bases at J; junction bases unmatched: 15. This CDR3 is built from 16 residues. The CDR3 loop is CASSSLLAGELGEQFF. In nucleotides, the CDR3 is TGTGCCAGCAGTTCACTTTTGGCGGGAGAACTAGGTGAGCAGTTCTTC.